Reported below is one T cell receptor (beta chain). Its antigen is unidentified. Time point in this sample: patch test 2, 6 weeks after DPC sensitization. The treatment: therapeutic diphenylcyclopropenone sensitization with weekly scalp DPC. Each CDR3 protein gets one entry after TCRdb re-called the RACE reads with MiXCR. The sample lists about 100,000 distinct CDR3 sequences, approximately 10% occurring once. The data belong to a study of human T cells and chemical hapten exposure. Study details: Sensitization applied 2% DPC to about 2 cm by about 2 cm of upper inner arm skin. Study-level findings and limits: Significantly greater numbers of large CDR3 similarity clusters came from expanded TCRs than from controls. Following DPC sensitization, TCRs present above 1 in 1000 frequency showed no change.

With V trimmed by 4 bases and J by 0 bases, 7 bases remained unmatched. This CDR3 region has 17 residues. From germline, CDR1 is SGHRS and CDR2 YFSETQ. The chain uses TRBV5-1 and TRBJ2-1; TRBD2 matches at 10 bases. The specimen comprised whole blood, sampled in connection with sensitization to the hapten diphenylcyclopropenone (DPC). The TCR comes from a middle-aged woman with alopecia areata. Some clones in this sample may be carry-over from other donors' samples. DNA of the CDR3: TGCGCCAGCAGCGAAAATAGCGGGAGGAGCTCCTACAATGAGCAGTTCTTC. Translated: CASSENSGRSSYNEQFF.